The 8 T cell receptor beta chains presented below share a single source sample, sequenced in a study of shared clonotypes between healthy human individuals. Naive CD8 isolation took CD45RO-negative cells positively selected for CCR7 and excluded terminally differentiated effector memory CD45RA+ cells. Sequencing used immunoSEQ multiplex PCR; TCRdb keeps in-frame clones, though not all of them. The repertoire holds more than 2 million clones, with roughly 95% as singletons. The specimen was naive CD8+ T cells from PBMCs. Receptors were obtained from a man between 18 and 35 years old in good health. Some clones in this sample may be carry-over from other donors' samples.

The chain links TRBV4-3 to TRBJ2-2, with 10 bases matching TRBD1. The length of the CDR3 is 16 residues. The V segment lost 4 bases and the J segment 4 bases; nucleotides outside the gene matches: 6. Germline CDR1 and CDR2: LGHNA and YSLEER. The CDR3 DNA reads TGCGCCAGCAGCCTCGGGACAGGGGTTAGCACCGGGGAGCTGTTTTTT. Translating it yields CASSLGTGVSTGELFF.

This chain joins TRBV2 and TRBJ1-2; 9 bases are a match to TRBD1. CDR1 and CDR2 from the germline V gene are SNHLY and FYNNEI. This CDR3 is 15 amino acids long. V shed 4 bases, J shed 3 bases, and the junction held 6 bases outside the gene matches. The DNA for the CDR3 is TGTGCCAGCAGTGGTCGTACAGGGGGCGACTATGGCTACACCTTC. Its protein product is CASSGRTGGDYGYTF.

The V and J genes are TRBV7-9 and TRBJ1-1, with D maybe TRBD1 (5 bases). Trimming removed 5 bases from V and 2 bases from J, with 12 bases in between. Per germline, CDR1 SEHNR and CDR2 FQNEAQ (reference sequence). The CDR3 runs to 14 residues. CDR3 nucleotide sequence: TGTGCCAGCAGCCCCCGGACAACCAACACTGAAGCTTTCTTT. It specifies CASSPRTTNTEAFF. Full variable domain (rest looked up from reference TRBV7-9 and TRBJ1-1): DTGVSQNPRHKITKRGQNVTFRCDPISEHNRLYWYRQTLGQGPEFLTYFQNEAQLEKSRLLSDRFSAERPKGSFSTLEIQRTEQGDSAMYLCASSPRTTNTEAFFGQGTRLTVV.

This chain joins TRBV27 and TRBJ2-2; D is unresolved. V lost 4 bases to trimming and J lost 4 bases, with 10 bases between them. This CDR3 spans 14 amino acids. In germline, CDR1 is MNHEY, CDR2 SMNVEV (reference sequence). The CDR3 sequence is CASSSNRITGELFF. The CDR3 bases are TGTGCCAGCAGTTCCAACAGAATCACCGGGGAGCTGTTTTTT.

V is TRBV11-2 and J is TRBJ2-7; 9 nucleotides match TRBD2. Germline CDR1 is SGHAT and CDR2 is FQNNGV. V dropped 5 bases and J dropped 2; count of bases not matched to a gene: 7. The CDR3 contains 15 residues. The CDR3 spells CASSPAGGKTYEQYF. The CDR3 region has the DNA TGTGCCAGCAGCCCGGCGGGGGGGAAAACCTACGAGCAGTACTTC.

This chain connects TRBV19 to TRBJ1-5; D gene uncertain. The CDR3 extends over 13 amino acids. V was pared by 5 bases and J by 3 bases, with 8 bases between. Germline V gene sequence: CDR1 LNHDA, CDR2 SQIVND (reference sequence). In nucleotides, the CDR3 is TGTGCCAGTAGTGGACGGATCAATCAGCCCCAGCATTTT. The encoded protein is CASSGRINQPQHF. Drawing the rest from reference TRBV19 and TRBJ1-5, the complete variable domain is DGGITQSPKYLFRKEGQNVTLSCEQNLNHDAMYWYRQDPGQGLRLIYYSQIVNDFQKGDIAEGYSVSREKKESFPLTVTSAQKNPTAFYLCASSGRINQPQHFGDGTRLSIL.

This chain joins TRBV4-1 and TRBJ1-2; D gene unclear. The CDR3 runs 12 residues. CDR1 and CDR2 (germline): MGHRA, YSYEKL. V lost 8 bases to trimming and J lost 4 bases, with 11 bases between them. The CDR3 bases are TGCGCCAGCGTCGGGGTAGGCTATGGCTACACCTTC. It encodes CASVGVGYGYTF.

V gene TRBV7-9 combines with J gene TRBJ2-5; perhaps TRBD1 as D (6 bases). CDR3 length equals 14 residues. In germline, CDR1 is SEHNR, CDR2 FQNEAQ (reference sequence). V lost 8 bases, J lost 1 base, and 14 bases lay in between. Here the CDR3 reads CASSGTSTQETQYF. The CDR3 nucleotides read TGTGCCAGCTCGGGGACAAGTACCCAAGAGACCCAGTACTTC.